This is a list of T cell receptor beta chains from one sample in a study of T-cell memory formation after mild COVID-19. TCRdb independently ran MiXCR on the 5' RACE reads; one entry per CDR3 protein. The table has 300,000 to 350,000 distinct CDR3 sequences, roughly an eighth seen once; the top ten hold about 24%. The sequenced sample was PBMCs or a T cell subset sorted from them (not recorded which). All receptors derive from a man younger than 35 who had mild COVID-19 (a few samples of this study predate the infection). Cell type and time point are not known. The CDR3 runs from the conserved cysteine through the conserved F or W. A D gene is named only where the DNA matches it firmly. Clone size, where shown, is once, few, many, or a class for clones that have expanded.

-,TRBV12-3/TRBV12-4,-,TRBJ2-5,CATAPSRNQETQYF,TGTGCCACCGCGCCGTCCAGGAATCAAGAGACCCAGTACTTC
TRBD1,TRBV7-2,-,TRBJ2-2,CASSQGAEVYTGELFF,TGTGCCAGCAGCCAGGGGGCCGAAGTTTACACCGGGGAGCTGTTTTTT
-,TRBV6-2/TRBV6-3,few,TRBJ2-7,CASHLNQLSSYEQYF,TGTGCCAGCCACCTAAATCAGCTAAGCTCCTACGAGCAGTACTTC
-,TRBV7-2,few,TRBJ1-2,CASSLGRGAGERGYGYTF,TGTGCCAGCAGCTTAGGTCGTGGGGCAGGGGAGAGAGGCTATGGCTACACCTTC
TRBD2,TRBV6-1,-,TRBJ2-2,CASTRGTSGTGELFF,TGTGCCAGCACCCGAGGGACTAGTGGCACCGGGGAGCTGTTTTTT
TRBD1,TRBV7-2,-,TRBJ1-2,CASSSGQGYYGYTF,TGTGCCAGCAGCTCAGGACAGGGATACTATGGCTACACCTTC
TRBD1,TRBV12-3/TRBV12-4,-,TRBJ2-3,CASSLDRVDTDTQYF,TGTGCCAGCAGCCTCGACAGGGTCGACACAGATACGCAGTATTTT
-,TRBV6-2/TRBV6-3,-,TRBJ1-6,CASSYLGRYSPLHF,TGTGCCAGCAGTTACCTCGGGCGATATTCACCCCTCCACTTT
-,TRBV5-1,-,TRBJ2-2,CASSSGEGDTGELFF,TGCGCCAGCAGCTCGGGCGAGGGGGACACCGGGGAGCTGTTTTTT
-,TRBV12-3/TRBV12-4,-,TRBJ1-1,CASSLRPLNTEAFF,TGTGCCAGCAGTTTACGGCCCCTTAACACTGAAGCTTTCTTT
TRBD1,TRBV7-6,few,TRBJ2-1,CASSLSGTGVYNEQFF,TGTGCCAGCAGCTTAAGCGGGACAGGGGTCTACAATGAGCAGTTCTTC
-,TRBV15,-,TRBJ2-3,CATSRDEGTERDTQYF,TGTGCCACCAGCAGAGATGAAGGAACAGAAAGGGATACGCAGTATTTT
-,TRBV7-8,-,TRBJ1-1,CASSPWGTVNTEAFF,TGTGCCAGCAGCCCCTGGGGGACGGTGAACACTGAAGCTTTCTTT
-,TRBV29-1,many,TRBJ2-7,CSAAKGSSYEQYF,TGCAGCGCCGCAAAAGGGAGCTCCTACGAGCAGTACTTC
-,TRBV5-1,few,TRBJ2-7,CASSWGDEWSSYEQYF,TGCGCCAGCAGCTGGGGGGACGAGTGGAGCTCCTACGAGCAGTACTTC
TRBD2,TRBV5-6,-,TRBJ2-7,CASGASGYEQYF,TGTGCCAGCGGGGCTAGCGGATACGAGCAGTACTTC
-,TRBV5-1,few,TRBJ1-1,CASNPGENTEAFF,TGCGCCAGCAATCCGGGCGAGAACACTGAAGCTTTCTTT
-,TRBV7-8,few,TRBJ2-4,CASSLVPGGYNLAKNIQYF,TGTGCCAGCAGCTTAGTCCCAGGGGGGTACAATCTAGCCAAAAACATTCAGTACTTC
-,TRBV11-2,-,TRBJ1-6,CASSLGQGRSSPLHF,TGTGCCAGCAGCTTAGGCCAGGGGAGAAGTTCACCCCTCCACTTT
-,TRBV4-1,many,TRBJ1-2,CASSPLPQNGYTF,TGCGCCAGCAGCCCTCTCCCCCAGAATGGCTACACCTTC
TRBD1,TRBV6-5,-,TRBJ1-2,CASNPGGTGALYGYTF,TGTGCCAGCAACCCAGGGGGGACAGGGGCCCTCTATGGCTACACCTTC
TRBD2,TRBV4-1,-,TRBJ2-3,CASSHPGLAGGTDTQYF,TGCGCCAGCAGCCACCCCGGGCTAGCGGGGGGCACAGATACGCAGTATTTT
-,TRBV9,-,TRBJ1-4,CASSPREGWKLFF,TGTGCCAGCAGCCCCCGGGAGGGGTGGAAACTGTTTTTT
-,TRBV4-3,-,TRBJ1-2,CASSQDWANYGYTF,TGCGCCAGCAGCCAAGATTGGGCTAACTATGGCTACACCTTC
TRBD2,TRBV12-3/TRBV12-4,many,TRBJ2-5,CASSSQALAGGLETQYF,TGTGCCAGCAGTTCCCAGGCCCTAGCGGGGGGGCTAGAGACCCAGTACTTC
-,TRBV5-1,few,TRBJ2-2,CASSLELGELFF,TGCGCCAGCAGCTTGGAGCTCGGGGAGCTGTTTTTT
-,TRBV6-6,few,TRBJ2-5,CASSYSGLQETQYF,TGTGCCAGCAGTTACTCGGGGCTCCAAGAGACCCAGTACTTC
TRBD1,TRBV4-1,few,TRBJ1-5,CASSRSTGTGGQPQHF,TGCGCCAGCAGCCGCTCGACCGGGACAGGGGGACAGCCCCAGCATTTT
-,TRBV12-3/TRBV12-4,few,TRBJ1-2,CASSPSPNYGYTF,TGTGCCAGCAGTCCTAGTCCCAACTATGGCTACACCTTC
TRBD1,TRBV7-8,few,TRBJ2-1,CASRLSRQGSSYNEQFF,TGTGCCAGCAGGTTAAGCCGACAGGGATCCTCCTACAATGAGCAGTTCTTC
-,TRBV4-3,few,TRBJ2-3,CASSQNLDTQYF,TGCGCCAGCAGCCAAAACTTAGATACGCAGTATTTT
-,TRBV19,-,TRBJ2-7,CASSIFGGTYEQYF,TGTGCCAGTAGTATTTTCGGGGGTACCTACGAGCAGTACTTC
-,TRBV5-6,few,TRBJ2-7,CASSSLNSSYEQYF,TGTGCCAGCAGCTCCCTGAATAGCTCCTACGAGCAGTACTTC
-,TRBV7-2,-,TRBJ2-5,CASSPSGRVETQYF,TGTGCCAGCAGCCCTTCCGGCAGGGTCGAGACCCAGTACTTC
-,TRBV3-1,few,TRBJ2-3,CASSPQGTYTQYF,TGTGCCAGCAGTCCGCAGGGGACATATACGCAGTATTTT
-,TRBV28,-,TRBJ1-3,CASSRTGTTGNTIYF,TGTGCCAGCAGTCGAACCGGGACGACTGGAAACACCATATATTTT
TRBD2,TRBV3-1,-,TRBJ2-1,CASRGGSRGGSYNEQFF,TGTGCCAGCAGAGGTGGCTCGCGGGGGGGCTCCTACAATGAGCAGTTCTTC
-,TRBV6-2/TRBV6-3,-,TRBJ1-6,CASKPKIRSYNSPLHF,TGTGCCAGCAAACCCAAGATCCGCTCCTATAATTCACCCCTCCACTTT
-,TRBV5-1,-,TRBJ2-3,CASSLSTSWADTQYF,TGCGCCAGCAGCTTGAGTACTAGCTGGGCAGATACGCAGTATTTT
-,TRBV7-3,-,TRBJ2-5,CASSLLPGRETQYF,TGTGCCAGCAGCTTACTACCGGGGCGGGAGACCCAGTACTTC
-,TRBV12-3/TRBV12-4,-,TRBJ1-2,CASRPTGKFYGYTF,TGTGCCAGCAGACCGACAGGCAAATTCTATGGCTACACCTTC
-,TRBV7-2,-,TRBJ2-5,CASSPRDPRGETQYF,TGTGCCAGCAGCCCCCGGGATCCGAGAGGGGAGACCCAGTACTTC
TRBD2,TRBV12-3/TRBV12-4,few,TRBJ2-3,CASSSQRGRLDTQYF,TGTGCCAGCAGTTCCCAGCGGGGGAGGTTGGATACGCAGTATTTT
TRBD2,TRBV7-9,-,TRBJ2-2,CASSLGGGFANTGELFF,TGTGCCAGCAGCTTAGGCGGGGGATTCGCGAACACCGGGGAGCTGTTTTTT
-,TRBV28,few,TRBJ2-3,CASSFRDTTDTQYF,TGTGCCAGCAGTTTTCGTGACACCACAGATACGCAGTATTTT
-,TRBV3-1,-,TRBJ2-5,CASSRMGGETQYF,TGTGCCAGCAGCCGCATGGGGGGAGAGACCCAGTACTTC
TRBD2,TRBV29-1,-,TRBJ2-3,CSVNRRLASDTQYF,TGCAGCGTCAATCGGAGACTAGCATCCGATACGCAGTATTTT
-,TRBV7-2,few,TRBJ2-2,CASSSHPETGELFF,TGTGCCAGCAGCTCGCACCCTGAGACCGGGGAGCTGTTTTTT
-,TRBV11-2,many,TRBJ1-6,CASSSTENSPLHF,TGTGCCAGCAGCTCTACAGAGAATTCACCCCTCCACTTT
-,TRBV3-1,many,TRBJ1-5,CASSQRGSNQPQHF,TGTGCCAGCAGCCAAAGGGGTAGCAATCAGCCCCAGCATTTT
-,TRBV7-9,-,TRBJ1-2,CASTVIYGYTF,TGTGCCAGCACCGTCATCTATGGCTACACCTTC
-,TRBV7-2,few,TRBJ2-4,CASSSKPHSLAKNIQYF,TGTGCCAGCAGCTCCAAACCGCACAGCTTAGCCAAAAACATTCAGTACTTC
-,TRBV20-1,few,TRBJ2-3,CSASLPLTGSTDTQYF,TGCAGTGCTTCTCTACCCCTGACGGGGAGCACAGATACGCAGTATTTT
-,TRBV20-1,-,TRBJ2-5,CSAPPTGNPWTQYF,TGCAGTGCCCCACCAACAGGGAATCCTTGGACCCAGTACTTC